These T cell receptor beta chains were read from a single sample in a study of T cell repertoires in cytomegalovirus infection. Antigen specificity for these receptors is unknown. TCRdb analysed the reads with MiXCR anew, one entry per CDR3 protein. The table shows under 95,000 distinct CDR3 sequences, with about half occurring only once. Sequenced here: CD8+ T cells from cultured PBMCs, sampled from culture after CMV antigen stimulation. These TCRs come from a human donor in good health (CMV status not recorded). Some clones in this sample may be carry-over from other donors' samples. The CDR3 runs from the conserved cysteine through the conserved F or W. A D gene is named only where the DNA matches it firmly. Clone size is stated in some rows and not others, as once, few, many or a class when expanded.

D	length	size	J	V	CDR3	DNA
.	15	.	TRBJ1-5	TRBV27	CASSITGFPLGPQHF	TGTGCCAGCAGTATAACAGGGTTCCCCCTAGGGCCCCAGCATTTT
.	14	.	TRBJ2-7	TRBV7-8	CASSLRDTYYEQYF	TGTGCCAGCAGCTTACGGGACACCTATTACGAGCAGTACTTC
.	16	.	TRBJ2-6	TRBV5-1	CASSLDPGTGANVPTF	TGCGCCAGCAGCTTAGATCCAGGGACCGGGGCCAACGTCCCGACTTTC
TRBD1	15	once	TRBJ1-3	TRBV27	CASSIQGITGNTIYF	TGTGCCAGCAGTATACAGGGGATAACTGGAAACACCATATATTTT
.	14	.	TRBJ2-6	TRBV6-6	CASSQSSGANVLTF	TGTGCCAGCAGCCAGAGCTCTGGGGCCAACGTCCTGACTTTC
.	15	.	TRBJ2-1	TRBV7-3	CASSVGLNFYNEQFF	TGTGCCAGCAGCGTTGGTCTCAATTTCTACAATGAGCAGTTCTTC
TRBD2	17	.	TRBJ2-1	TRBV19	CASTTTSGASNSNEQFF	TGTGCCAGTACAACAACTAGCGGGGCTTCTAATTCCAATGAGCAGTTCTTC
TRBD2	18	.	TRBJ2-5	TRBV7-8	CASSFPELAGADVETQYF	TGTGCCAGCAGCTTCCCAGAACTAGCGGGGGCAGATGTGGAGACCCAGTACTTC
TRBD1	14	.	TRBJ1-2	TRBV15	CATSLGQRNYGYTF	TGTGCCACCAGCCTGGGACAGCGTAACTATGGCTACACCTTC
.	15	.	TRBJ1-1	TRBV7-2	CASTPGMSWNTEAFF	TGTGCCAGCACCCCCGGGATGAGTTGGAACACTGAAGCTTTCTTT
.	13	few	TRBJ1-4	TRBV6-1	CASQGSVREKLFF	TGTGCCAGCCAAGGAAGCGTCCGGGAAAAACTGTTTTTT
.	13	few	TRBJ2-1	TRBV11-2	CASSPTWGDEQFF	TGTGCCAGCAGTCCAACATGGGGGGATGAGCAGTTCTTC
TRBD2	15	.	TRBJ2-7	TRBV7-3	CASSRTSGSSYEQYF	TGTGCCAGCAGTCGGACTAGCGGTTCCTCCTACGAGCAGTACTTC
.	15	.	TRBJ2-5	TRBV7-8	CASSPPPRAQETQYF	TGTGCCAGCAGCCCCCCACCCAGGGCCCAAGAGACCCAGTACTTC
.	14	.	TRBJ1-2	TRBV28	CASTSPLDSYGYTF	TGTGCCAGCACCTCCCCCCTGGACAGCTATGGCTACACCTTC
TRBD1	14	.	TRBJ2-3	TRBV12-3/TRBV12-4	CASRRSGGPDTQYF	TGTGCCAGCAGGCGGTCAGGGGGCCCAGATACGCAGTATTTT
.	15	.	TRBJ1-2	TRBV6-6	CASHPDSGAPYGYTF	TGTGCCAGCCATCCCGATTCGGGGGCTCCCTATGGCTACACCTTC
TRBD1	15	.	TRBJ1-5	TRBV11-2	CASSPGQGINQPQHF	TGTGCCAGCAGCCCGGGACAGGGAATCAATCAGCCCCAGCATTTT
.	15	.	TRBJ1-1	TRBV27	CASSPMGGVGTEAFF	TGTGCCAGCAGCCCAATGGGGGGGGTGGGCACTGAAGCTTTCTTT
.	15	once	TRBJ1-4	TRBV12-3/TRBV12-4	CASSFGQGINEKLFF	TGTGCCAGCAGTTTCGGCCAGGGAATTAATGAAAAACTGTTTTTT
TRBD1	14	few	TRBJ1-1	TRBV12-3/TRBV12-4	CASSLGTGNTEAFF	TGTGCCAGCAGTTTAGGGACAGGGAACACTGAAGCTTTCTTT
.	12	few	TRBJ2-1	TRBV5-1	CASSLGRFEQFF	TGCGCCAGCAGCTTGGGGAGATTTGAGCAGTTCTTC
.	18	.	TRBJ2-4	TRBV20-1	CSARADRSWSLLKNIQYF	TGCAGTGCTAGGGCTGACAGGTCTTGGTCGCTACTCAAAAACATTCAGTACTTC
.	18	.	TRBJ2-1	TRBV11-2	CASSLMSSPGGPYNEQFF	TGTGCCAGCAGCTTAATGTCTTCACCCGGGGGCCCCTACAATGAGCAGTTCTTC
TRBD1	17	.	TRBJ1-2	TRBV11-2	CASSSPLLTGEGGGYTF	TGTGCCAGCAGCTCACCCTTACTTACAGGGGAAGGAGGTGGCTACACCTTC
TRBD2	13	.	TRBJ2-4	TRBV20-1	CNATPSGSYIQYF	TGCAATGCGACTCCTAGCGGGAGTTACATTCAGTACTTC
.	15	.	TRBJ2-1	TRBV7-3	CASSLTSWGSDEQFF	TGTGCCAGCAGCTTAACTAGCTGGGGATCGGATGAGCAGTTCTTC
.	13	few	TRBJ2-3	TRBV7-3	CASSSAGTDTQYF	TGTGCCAGCAGCTCCGCGGGCACAGATACGCAGTATTTT
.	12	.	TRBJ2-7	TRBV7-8	CASSVSSYEQYF	TGTGCCAGCAGCGTAAGCTCCTACGAGCAGTACTTC
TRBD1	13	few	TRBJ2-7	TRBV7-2	CASSWDRVREQYF	TGTGCCAGCAGCTGGGACAGGGTGAGGGAGCAGTACTTC
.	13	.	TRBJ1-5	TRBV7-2	CASSLLKDQPQHF	TGTGCCAGCAGCTTATTAAAAGATCAGCCCCAGCATTTT
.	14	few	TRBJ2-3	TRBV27	CASTPKKSSDTQYF	TGTGCCAGCACCCCGAAGAAGAGTTCAGATACGCAGTATTTT
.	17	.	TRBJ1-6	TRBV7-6	CASSLATRDSYNSPLHF	TGTGCCAGCAGCTTAGCTACCAGGGACTCCTATAATTCACCCCTCCACTTT
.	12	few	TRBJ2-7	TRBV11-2	CASSPEGYEQYF	TGTGCCAGCAGCCCAGAGGGCTACGAGCAGTACTTC
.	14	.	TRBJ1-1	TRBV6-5	CASMPGAENTEAFF	TGTGCCAGCATGCCAGGAGCGGAGAACACTGAAGCTTTCTTT
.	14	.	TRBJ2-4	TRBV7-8	CASRRGDAKNIQYF	TGTGCCAGCAGAAGAGGGGATGCCAAAAACATTCAGTACTTC
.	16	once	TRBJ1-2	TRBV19	CASSINWDTLTNGYTF	TGTGCCAGTAGTATTAATTGGGATACTTTAACTAATGGCTACACCTTC
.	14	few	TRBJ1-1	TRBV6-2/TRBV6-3	CSRSSPEPNTESFF	TGTTCCCGCAGTTCCCCAGAACCGAACACTGAATCTTTCTTT
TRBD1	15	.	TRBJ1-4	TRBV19	CASSVGQRRNEKLFF	TGTGCCAGTAGTGTGGGACAGCGCCGTAATGAAAAACTGTTTTTT
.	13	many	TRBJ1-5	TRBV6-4	CASSPGPNQPQHF	TGTGCCAGCAGCCCGGGCCCCAATCAGCCCCAGCATTTT
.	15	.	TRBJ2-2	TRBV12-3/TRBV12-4	CASSLVRGNTGELFF	TGTGCCAGCAGTTTAGTTCGGGGGAACACCGGGGAGCTGTTTTTT
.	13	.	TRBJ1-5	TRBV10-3	CAISDRGGQPQHF	TGTGCCATCAGTGACAGGGGAGGTCAGCCCCAGCATTTT
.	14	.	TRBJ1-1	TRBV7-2	CASSLPNRNTEAFF	TGTGCCAGCAGCCTCCCCAACAGGAACACTGAAGCTTTCTTT
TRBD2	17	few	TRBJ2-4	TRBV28	CVAQSAAGGRTKNIQYF	TGTGTCGCCCAGTCTGCAGCCGGCGGGAGAACAAAAAACATTCAGTACTTC
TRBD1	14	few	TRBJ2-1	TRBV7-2	CASSLGQGVGEQFF	TGTGCCAGCAGCTTGGGACAGGGGGTCGGTGAGCAGTTCTTC
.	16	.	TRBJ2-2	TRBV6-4	CASKPRSNANTGELFF	TGTGCCAGCAAGCCGCGCTCCAACGCGAACACCGGGGAGCTGTTTTTT
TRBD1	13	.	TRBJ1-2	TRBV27	CASRWDRGDGYTF	TGTGCCAGCAGGTGGGACAGGGGCGACGGCTACACCTTC
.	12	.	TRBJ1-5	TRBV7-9	CASSPGGRPQHF	TGTGCCAGCAGCCCAGGAGGTCGGCCCCAGCATTTT
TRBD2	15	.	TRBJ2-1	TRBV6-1	CASSELAGGYNEQFF	TGTGCCAGCAGTGAACTAGCGGGGGGGTACAATGAGCAGTTCTTC
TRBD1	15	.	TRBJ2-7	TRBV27	CASSLSGTGPVEQYF	TGTGCCAGCAGTTTATCGGGGACAGGGCCGGTAGAGCAGTACTTC
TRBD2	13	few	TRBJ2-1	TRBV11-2	CASSLGTSAEQFF	TGTGCCAGCAGCTTAGGGACTAGCGCAGAGCAGTTCTTC
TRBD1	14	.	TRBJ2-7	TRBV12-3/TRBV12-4	CASSFGQELWEQYF	TGTGCCAGCAGTTTTGGACAGGAACTTTGGGAGCAGTACTTC
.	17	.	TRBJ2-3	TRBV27	CASSPIGTPLSTDTQYF	TGTGCCAGCAGTCCTATCGGGACTCCCCTGAGCACAGATACGCAGTATTTT
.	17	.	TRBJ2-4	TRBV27	CASSPLGDLPAKNIQYF	TGTGCCAGCAGTCCGTTAGGGGACTTACCAGCCAAAAACATTCAGTACTTC
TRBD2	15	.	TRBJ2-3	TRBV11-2	CASSHSGSGRYTQYF	TGTGCCAGCAGCCATAGCGGGAGTGGGAGATATACGCAGTATTTT
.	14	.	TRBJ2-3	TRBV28	CASSLGGGENTQYF	TGTGCCAGCAGTTTAGGCGGGGGCGAGAATACGCAGTATTTT
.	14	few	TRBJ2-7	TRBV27	CASSFNGVAVEQYF	TGTGCCAGCTCTTTTAATGGGGTCGCAGTTGAGCAGTACTTC